Shown below are 14 T cell receptor beta chains from a single sample sequenced in a study of blood T cell repertoires in COVID-19. TCRdb keeps only in-frame clones here, not all; method: immunoSEQ multiplex PCR. The sample has over 350,000 clones, 75% to 90% seen once. The specimen sequenced was peripheral blood. The origin of the receptors is a woman younger than 45 with acute or convalescent COVID-19.

V is TRBV29-1 and J is TRBJ1-4; 9 positions agree with TRBD1. The V segment lost 4 bases and the J segment 0 bases; nucleotides outside the gene matches: 3. The CDR3 loop spans 15 amino acids. The germline V gene has CDR1 SQVTM and CDR2 ANQGSEA. For the CDR3, the DNA is TGCAGCGTTGCCGGACAGGGGACAACTAATGAAAAACTGTTTTTT. Residues: CSVAGQGTTNEKLFF.

The rearrangement uses TRBV5-1 and TRBJ2-7; no definite D call. V was clipped by 7 bases and J by 7 bases, with 15 bases between them. Germline CDR1 reads SGHRS; CDR2 reads YFSETQ. CDR3 length: 12 amino acids. CDR3 sequence reads: CASLAEDSEQYF. The CDR3 bases are TGCGCCAGCCTGGCCGAGGATTCGGAGCAGTACTTC.

This sequence joins TRBV9 and TRBJ1-4; D not resolved. The ends were cut back, 4 bases at V and 4 bases at J, with 17 bases in the middle. Germline loops: CDR1 SGDLS, CDR2 YYNGEE. This CDR3 region has 16 residues. Written as DNA, the CDR3 is TGTGCCAGCAGCCCCGCGGCGGGCGGCCGTAATGAAAAACTGTTTTTT. Encoded protein: CASSPAAGGRNEKLFF.

The chain uses TRBV9 and TRBJ2-3, with TRBD2 matching over 8 bases. The germline V gene has CDR1 SGDLS and CDR2 YYNGEE. The CDR3 loop spans 16 amino acids. J lost 2 bases, V lost 2 bases, and 7 bases had no gene match. The DNA of the CDR3 is TGTGCCAGCAGCGTTTTCGGAGCGGGGGCCACAGATACGCAGTATTTT. This encodes CASSVFGAGATDTQYF. The variable domain in full, completed from reference TRBV9 and TRBJ2-3, reads DSGVTQTPKHLITATGQRVTLRCSPRSGDLSVYWYQQSLDQGLQFLIQYYNGEERAKGNILERFSAQQFPDLHSELNLSSLELGDSALYFCASSVFGAGATDTQYFGPGTRLTVL.

The chain combines TRBV6-4 with TRBJ2-4, with a weak D call TRBD1 (6 bases). Germline V gene sequence: CDR1 MRHNA, CDR2 SNTAGT. Trimming cost V 6 bases and J 1 base, with 10 bases left between them. This CDR3 region has 14 residues. CDR3 protein: CASRNRAAKNIQYF. The CDR3 region has the DNA TGTGCCAGCAGGAACAGGGCGGCCAAAAACATTCAGTACTTC.

V and J are TRBV7-9 and TRBJ2-7; the D is unclear. V lost 2 bases and J lost 0, with 8 bases in between. CDR3 length equals 14 residues. Germline V gene lookup returns CDR1 SEHNR and CDR2 FQNEAQ (reference sequence). Here the CDR3 DNA reads TGTGCCAGCAGCTTATGGGCAGACTCCTACGAGCAGTACTTC. It codes for CASSLWADSYEQYF.

V gene TRBV3-1 (or the pseudogene TRBV3-2) combines with J gene TRBJ2-1; tentatively, D is TRBD2 (7 bases). The CDR3 length is 15 residues. The germline CDR1 and CDR2 sequences are LGHDT and YNNKEL (reference sequence). V was shortened by 5 bases and J by 8 bases, with 19 bases between the two germline ends. CDR3 region: CASSSPSGGRDEQFF. The CDR3 nucleotides read TGTGCCAGCAGCTCCCCCTCGGGGGGCAGGGATGAGCAGTTCTTC.

The V and J genes are TRBV11-2 and TRBJ2-2; D gene unclear. The V gene lost 1 base and the J gene lost 9 bases, with 3 bases spanning the gap. CDR3 size: 11 residues. Per germline, CDR1 SGHAT and CDR2 FQNNGV. CDR3 residues: CASSLGRELFF. Written as DNA, the CDR3 is TGTGCCAGCAGCTTAGGGCGGGAGCTGTTTTTT.

The chain recombines TRBV25-1 with TRBJ1-4, with D uncertain. Germline-derived CDR1 and CDR2 are MGHDK and SYGVNS. V lost 5 bases, J lost 3 bases, and 13 bases lay in between. The CDR3 runs 15 residues. The CDR3 protein is CASSPAGLSNEKLFF. For the CDR3, the DNA is TGTGCCAGCAGTCCCGCTGGGCTGTCTAATGAAAAACTGTTTTTT.

There are a few counts of this clone. The chain has TRBV13 and TRBJ2-5; D is unclear. CDR3 length equals 13 residues. The germline V gene has CDR1 PRHDT and CDR2 FYEKMQ (reference sequence). Trimming removed 3 bases from V and 5 bases from J, with 10 bases in between. The CDR3 is CASSFDSSETQYF. CDR3 in DNA: TGTGCCAGCAGCTTTGACTCCTCGGAGACCCAGTACTTC.

About this clone itself: The same CDR3 is also encoded by other DNA sequences in this sample. The chain recombines TRBV5-1 with TRBJ2-1; a possible D gene is TRBD1 (6 bases). CDR1 is SGHRS and CDR2 is YFSETQ in the germline V gene. Trimming cost V 4 bases and J 1 base, with 12 bases left between them. The CDR3 totals 15 residues. The DNA for the CDR3 is TGCGCCAGCAGCCCCGATACAGGGTCCTACAATGAGCAGTTCTTC. It is translated as CASSPDTGSYNEQFF.

The V gene is TRBV5-1, the J gene TRBJ2-1, with a possible D match to TRBD1 (6 bases). Germline CDR1 is SGHRS and CDR2 is YFSETQ. CDR3 length: 14 amino acids. The germline V and J ends were trimmed by 4 bases and 9 bases, with 17 bases remaining between them. The DNA for the CDR3 is TGCGCCAGCAGCGGCCAGGGGCAGCTCGGTGAGCAGTTCTTC. The encoded protein is CASSGQGQLGEQFF.

The genes are TRBV2 and TRBJ1-2; 7 bases fit TRBD1. CDR1 SNHLY and CDR2 FYNNEI come from the germline V gene. The ends lost 3 bases at V and 3 bases at J; junction bases unmatched: 4. CDR3 length: 14 amino acids. DNA of the CDR3: TGTGCCAGCAGTGAGGACAGGCCACACTATGGCTACACCTTC. Amino acid sequence: CASSEDRPHYGYTF.

The V and J genes are TRBV4-1 and TRBJ2-2; weak D call: TRBD2 (6 bases). Germline V lookup: CDR1 MGHRA, CDR2 YSYEKL. The CDR3 length is 15 residues. The V gene lost 0 bases and the J gene lost 7 bases, with 12 bases spanning the gap. CDR3 loop: CASSQDPGVGGELFF. The CDR3 region has the DNA TGCGCCAGCAGCCAAGATCCGGGGGTCGGCGGGGAGCTGTTTTTT.